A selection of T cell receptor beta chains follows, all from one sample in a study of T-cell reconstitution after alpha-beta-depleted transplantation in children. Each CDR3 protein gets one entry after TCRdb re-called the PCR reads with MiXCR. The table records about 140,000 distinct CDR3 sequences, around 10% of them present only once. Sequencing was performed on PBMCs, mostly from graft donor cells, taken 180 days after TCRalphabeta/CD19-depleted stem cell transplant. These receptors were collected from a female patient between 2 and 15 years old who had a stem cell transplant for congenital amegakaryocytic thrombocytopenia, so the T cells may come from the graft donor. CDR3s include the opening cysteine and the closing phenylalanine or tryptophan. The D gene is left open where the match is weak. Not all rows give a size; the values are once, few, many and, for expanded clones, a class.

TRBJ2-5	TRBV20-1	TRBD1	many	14	CSASRDRVQETQYF	TGCAGTGCTTCCCGGGACAGGGTCCAAGAGACCCAGTACTTC
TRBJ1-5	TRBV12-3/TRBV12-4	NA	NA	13	CASSLVSNQPQHF	TGTGCCAGCAGTTTAGTATCCAATCAGCCCCAGCATTTT
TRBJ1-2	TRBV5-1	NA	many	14	CASSLEGTSYGYTF	TGCGCCAGCAGCTTGGAGGGAACCAGTTATGGCTACACCTTC
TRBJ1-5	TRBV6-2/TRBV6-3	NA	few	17	CASRSFPGVSSNQPQHF	TGTGCCAGCAGGTCCTTTCCAGGGGTATCCAGCAATCAGCCCCAGCATTTT
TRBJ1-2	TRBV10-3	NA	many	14	CAISDGAGMDGYTF	TGTGCCATCAGTGATGGGGCAGGGATGGACGGCTACACCTTC
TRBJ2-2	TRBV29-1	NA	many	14	CSVRSATNTGELFF	TGCAGCGTTCGCAGCGCAACGAACACCGGGGAGCTGTTTTTT
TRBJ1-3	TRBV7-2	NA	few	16	CASSLGGGRSGNTIYF	TGTGCCAGCAGCTTAGGGGGAGGGCGCTCTGGAAACACCATATATTTT
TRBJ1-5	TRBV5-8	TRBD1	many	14	CASTRGDYNQPQHF	TGTGCCAGCACCAGGGGGGATTACAATCAGCCCCAGCATTTT
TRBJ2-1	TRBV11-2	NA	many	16	CASSLGRDASPKGQFF	TGTGCCAGCAGCTTAGGGCGGGACGCTTCCCCAAAGGGGCAGTTCTTC
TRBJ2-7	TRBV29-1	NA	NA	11	CVVGQVREQYF	TGCGTTGTGGGGCAGGTCAGAGAGCAGTACTTC
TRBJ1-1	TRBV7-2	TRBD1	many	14	CASSPRTGNTEAFF	TGTGCCAGCAGCCCAAGGACAGGGAACACTGAAGCTTTCTTT
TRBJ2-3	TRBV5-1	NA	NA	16	CASSPRGGGVTDTQYF	TGCGCCAGCAGCCCTCGAGGCGGCGGGGTAACAGATACGCAGTATTTT
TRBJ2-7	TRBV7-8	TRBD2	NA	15	CASSFSGRTSYEQYF	TGTGCCAGCAGCTTCAGCGGGAGGACGTCCTACGAGCAGTACTTC
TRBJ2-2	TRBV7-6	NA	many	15	CASSPGSGGTGELFF	TGTGCCAGCAGCCCCGGGTCTGGAGGCACCGGGGAGCTGTTTTTT
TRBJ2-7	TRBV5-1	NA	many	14	CASSLWAGVYEQYF	TGCGCCAGCAGCTTGTGGGCAGGGGTTTACGAGCAGTACTTC
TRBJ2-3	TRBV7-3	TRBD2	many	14	CASSSAGVRDTQYF	TGTGCCAGCAGCTCAGCGGGAGTGAGGGATACGCAGTATTTT
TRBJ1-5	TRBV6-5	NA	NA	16	CASSYSTGPSNQPQHF	TGTGCCAGCAGTTACTCTACAGGGCCTAGCAATCAGCCCCAGCATTTT
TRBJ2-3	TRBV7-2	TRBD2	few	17	CASSLVRLAGAPDTQYF	TGTGCCAGCAGCTTAGTGAGACTAGCGGGGGCACCAGATACGCAGTATTTT
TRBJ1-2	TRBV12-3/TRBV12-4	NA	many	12	CASSDSGRGYTF	TGTGCCAGCAGTGACTCGGGTCGTGGCTACACCTTC
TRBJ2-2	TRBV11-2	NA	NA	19	CASSRRGESSGKNTGELFF	TGTGCCAGCAGCCGAAGGGGGGAGTCGAGTGGAAAGAACACCGGGGAGCTGTTTTTT